This record looks at one T cell receptor beta chain sequence and its context. MiXCR was run by TCRdb on the PCR reads, yielding one entry per CDR3 protein. The sample yields roughly 81,000 distinct CDR3 sequences, roughly half seen once. The data originate from a study of CDR3 diversity in severe acne. There are 14 residues in the CDR3. Germline loops: CDR1 SGHTA, CDR2 FQGTGA. The V end lost 4 bases, the J end lost 5 bases, and 9 bases lay between the germline ends. The receptor's source is a male donor in good health, serving as a control. The specimen sequenced was blood. J is TRBJ1-6 and V is TRBV7-3; D is uncertain. The DNA of the CDR3 is TGTGCCAGCAGCTATCGCGGTAATAATTCACCCCTCCACTTT. Amino acids: CASSYRGNNSPLHF.